The 5 T cell receptor beta chains in this list originate from one sample, sequenced in a study of blood T cell repertoires in COVID-19. The method was immunoSEQ multiplex PCR; TCRdb's version includes in-frame clones alone and lacks a portion of them. Found here are some 150,000 clones, about 86% of them singletons; the top ten hold about 1.5%. What was sequenced was peripheral blood. The receptor source for this set is a woman aged 60-75 years with acute or convalescent COVID-19.

V and J are TRBV4-3 and TRBJ2-3; D gene unclear. Trimming stripped 0 bases from V and 2 bases from J, with 6 bases between. The CDR3 has 14 residues. In germline, CDR1 is LGHNA, CDR2 YSLEER. The CDR3 nucleotides read TGCGCCAGCAGCCAAGACAGAAACACAGATACGCAGTATTTT. As protein: CASSQDRNTDTQYF.

The chain couples TRBV6-6 to TRBJ1-1, with a possible D match to TRBD1 (6 bases). V dropped 7 bases and J dropped 3 bases, with 6 bases sitting between them. This CDR3 is 11 amino acids long. Looked up from germline, CDR1 is MNHNY and CDR2 is SVGAGI (reference sequence). As DNA, the CDR3 is TGTGCCAGCAAGGGGGACACTGAAGCTTTCTTT. Translation gives CASKGDTEAFF.

The CDR3 DNA sequence: TGTGCCAGCAGTTTCCAGGTCTCCTATGGCTACACCTTC. It yields the protein CASSFQVSYGYTF. The chain has TRBV28 and TRBJ1-2; D is ambiguous. This CDR3 comprises 13 residues. CDR1 and CDR2 (germline): MDHEN, SYDVKM. With 3 bases removed from V and 4 bases from J, the gap between germline ends came to 9 bases.

The V and J genes are TRBV5-1 and TRBJ1-3, with TRBD1 as a possible D gene (6 bases). V lost 5 bases, J lost 0 bases, and 15 bases lay in between. The CDR3 spans 16 residues. From germline, CDR1 is SGHRS and CDR2 YFSETQ. The CDR3 region has the DNA TGCGCCAGCAGTTCTGACAGGTTCTACTCTGGAAACACCATATATTTT. It specifies CASSSDRFYSGNTIYF.

The chain is built from TRBV3-1 (or the pseudogene TRBV3-2) and TRBJ2-2; TRBD1 agrees at 8 bases. Trimming removed 1 base from V and 3 bases from J; junction bases left unmatched: 10. Per the germline V gene, CDR1 is LGHDT and CDR2 is YNNKEL (reference sequence). This CDR3 comprises 18 residues. CDR3 DNA: TGTGCCAGCAGCCAAGTTCACCCAGGGGGCCGGTACACCGGGGAGCTGTTTTTT. Translating gives CASSQVHPGGRYTGELFF.